The 26 T cell receptor beta chains reported below all come from one sample, sequenced in a study of cytomegalovirus exposure and HLA in healthy donors. Use of 60 Vbeta and 13 Jbeta primers characterized the PCR. Repertoires were generated with immunoSEQ multiplex PCR, while TCRdb's copy carries only in-frame clones and drops some. Of tens of thousands of clones in the sample, roughly 78% are singletons; the top ten hold about 4.5%. The sequenced sample was PBMCs. All receptors derive from a male donor in good health and CMV-seropositive.

The rearrangement uses TRBV5-1 and TRBJ1-2; D is ambiguous. Trimming took off 5 bases at V and 1 base at J, with 12 bases between the two ends. Germline V gene data show CDR1 as SGHRS and CDR2 as YFSETQ. This CDR3 contains 14 residues. CDR3 loop: CASRQAGLNYGYTF. As DNA, the CDR3 is TGCGCCAGCAGGCAGGCAGGACTTAACTATGGCTACACCTTC.

This clone rates as medium-sized. The DNA for the CDR3 is TGTGCCAGCAGCGAGACTAGCGGGGGAACGTATGAGCAGTTCTTC. Translation gives CASSETSGGTYEQFF. The chain combines TRBV5-5 with TRBJ2-1, with TRBD2 matching over 12 bases. Germline CDR1 SGHKS, CDR2 YYEKEE (reference sequence). The CDR3 is made up of 15 amino acids. Unmatched junction bases numbered 7, after V lost 4 bases and J lost 8 bases.

This clone was seen just once. The chain joins TRBV7-9 to TRBJ1-1, with D possibly matching TRBD1 (5 bases). CDR3 size: 16 residues. The germline V gene has CDR1 SEHNR and CDR2 FQNEAQ (reference sequence). Trimming stripped 1 base from V and 1 base from J, with 13 bases between. In nucleotides, the CDR3 is TGTGCCAGCAGCTTAGGGCAGGGAATTAAGAACACTGAAGCTTTCTTT. Its protein product is CASSLGQGIKNTEAFF.

In this sample, this clone turned up once. The rearrangement joins TRBV5-1 to TRBJ2-2; D unresolved. From germline, CDR1 is SGHRS and CDR2 YFSETQ. Trimming took 1 base from V and 6 from J, leaving 16 bases between them. This CDR3 is 16 amino acids long. CDR3 residues: CASSLNLAADAGELFF. CDR3 nucleotide sequence: TGCGCCAGCAGCTTGAATTTGGCGGCAGACGCCGGGGAGCTGTTTTTT. Filled out from reference TRBV5-1 and TRBJ2-2, the complete variable domain reads KAGVTQTPRYLIKTRGQQVTLSCSPISGHRSVSWYQQTPGQGLQFLFEYFSETQRNKGNFPGRFSGRQFSNSRSEMNVSTLELGDSALYLCASSLNLAADAGELFFGEGSRLTVL.

The gene calls are TRBV5-4 and TRBJ1-2; 9 bases match TRBD1. V shed 2 bases and J 2 bases; nucleotides not matched to a gene: 7. The CDR3 is 16 amino acids. CDR1 is SGHNT and CDR2 is YYREEE in the germline V gene (reference sequence). The CDR3 spells CASSLVGGQGNYGYTF. CDR3 sequence (DNA): TGTGCCAGCAGCTTAGTCGGAGGACAGGGGAACTATGGCTACACCTTC.

This clone was picked up a small number of times. Here the CDR3 reads CASSLAWGPSYEQYF. CDR3 coding DNA: TGCGCCAGCAGCTTGGCATGGGGCCCTTCCTACGAGCAGTACTTC. The chain has TRBV5-1 and TRBJ2-7; D may be TRBD1 (5 bases). The CDR3 extends over 15 amino acids. In germline, CDR1 is SGHRS, CDR2 YFSETQ. Trimming took off 0 bases at V and 1 base at J, with 11 bases between the two ends.

The table lists this clone with a few counts. V and J are TRBV4-1 and TRBJ1-4; D is uncertain. The CDR3 runs to 12 residues. Germline V gives CDR1 MGHRA, CDR2 YSYEKL. Trimming left V 2 bases short and J 8 bases short, with 6 bases between. CDR3 sequence (DNA): TGCGCCAGCAGCCAATATCCCGAAAAACTGTTTTTT. It is translated as CASSQYPEKLFF.

This chain joins TRBV19 and TRBJ2-1; D is uncertain. CDR3 length: 15 amino acids. Trimming stripped 7 bases from V and 6 bases from J, with 19 bases between. From germline, CDR1 is LNHDA and CDR2 SQIVND (reference sequence). CDR3 sequence (DNA): TGTGCCAGTACTATGAGTACGGGTTTAAGCAATGAGCAGTTCTTC. This encodes CASTMSTGLSNEQFF.

V gene TRBV28 combines with J gene TRBJ2-7; 10 bases agree with TRBD1. This CDR3 is 15 amino acids long. Losses at the gene ends were 4 bases for V and 0 bases for J; bases not matched to a gene: 3. Germline assignment: CDR1 MDHEN and CDR2 SYDVKM. CDR3 coding DNA: TGTGCCAGCAGTTGGGACAGGGGATTCTCCTACGAGCAGTACTTC. This codes for CASSWDRGFSYEQYF.

The chain carries TRBV27 and TRBJ2-1; a possible D gene is TRBD2 (5 bases). The CDR3 extends over 15 amino acids. V was pared by 6 bases and J by 5 bases, with 17 bases between. Germline V gene lookup returns CDR1 MNHEY and CDR2 SMNVEV (reference sequence). CDR3 sequence: CASRRSGIVNNEQFF. The CDR3 DNA follows: TGTGCCAGCAGGCGTTCCGGGATTGTCAACAATGAGCAGTTCTTC.

The chain is built from TRBV28 and TRBJ1-2; unclear D gene. Deletions cut 3 bases from V and 4 bases from J, with 12 bases between. The germline V gene encodes CDR1 MDHEN and CDR2 SYDVKM. This CDR3 is built from 14 residues. The CDR3: CASSLYLGSYGYTF. The DNA of the CDR3 is TGTGCCAGCAGTTTGTACCTCGGGAGCTATGGCTACACCTTC.

V gene TRBV27 combines with J gene TRBJ2-1, with 9 nucleotides matching TRBD2. Germline V lookup: CDR1 MNHEY, CDR2 SMNVEV (reference sequence). The V gene end was trimmed by 6 bases and the J gene end by 0 bases; junction bases not matched to a gene: 3. The CDR3 totals 15 residues. CDR3 bases: TGTGCCAGCAGCCTAGCGGGACGCTCCTACAATGAGCAGTTCTTC. Residues: CASSLAGRSYNEQFF.

This chain links TRBV27 with TRBJ2-3; TRBD2 matches 12 bases. The CDR3 spans 18 residues. Trimming removed 5 bases from V and 5 bases from J; junction bases left unmatched: 14. The germline gives CDR1 MNHEY, CDR2 SMNVEV (reference sequence). CDR3 sequence: CASSPLPTSGSRGDTQYF. The CDR3 coding sequence is TGTGCCAGCAGTCCTCTCCCGACTAGCGGGAGTAGGGGAGATACGCAGTATTTT.

The chain links TRBV30 to TRBJ1-4, with 7 bases lining up with TRBD1. Germline V lookup: CDR1 GTSNPN, CDR2 SVGIG (reference sequence). With V trimmed by 1 base and J by 0 bases, 8 bases remained unmatched. The length of the CDR3 is 17 residues. CDR3 bases: TGTGCCTGGAGTGGGGGCAGGGGGTCGGCAACTAATGAAAAACTGTTTTTT. It specifies CAWSGGRGSATNEKLFF. Supplemented by reference TRBV30 and TRBJ1-4, the full variable domain reads SQTIHQWPATLVQPVGSPLSLECTVEGTSNPNLYWYRQAAGRGLQLLFYSVGIGQISSEVPQNLSASRPQDRQFILSSKKLLLSDSGFYLCAWSGGRGSATNEKLFFGSGTQLSVL.

The chain links TRBV4-1 to TRBJ1-5; 8 bases map to TRBD1. V lost 1 base, J lost 2 bases, and 13 bases stayed unmatched. Germline assignment: CDR1 MGHRA and CDR2 YSYEKL. The CDR3 loop spans 19 amino acids. This CDR3 reads CASSQARTGFILGNQPQHF. The CDR3 DNA sequence: TGCGCCAGCAGCCAAGCTCGGACAGGGTTCATCTTAGGCAATCAGCCCCAGCATTTT.

The chain uses TRBV25-1 and TRBJ2-5; D uncertain. Germline V gives CDR1 MGHDK, CDR2 SYGVNS. The CDR3 contains 12 residues. V gave up 6 bases and J gave up 7 bases, with 12 bases separating them. CDR3 nucleotide sequence: TGTGCCAGCAGCCCGGGTCGCGGGACCCAGTACTTC. This translates into CASSPGRGTQYF.

The chain employs TRBV4-1 and TRBJ2-3; 7 bases are a match to TRBD2. CDR1 is MGHRA and CDR2 is YSYEKL in the germline V gene. The J segment lost 2 bases and the V segment lost 4 bases, leaving 9 bases of the junction unmatched. The length of the CDR3 is 16 residues. The CDR3 region has the DNA TGCGCCAGCAGCCGGCTGGCTCTAGCGGACACAGATACGCAGTATTTT. It codes for CASSRLALADTDTQYF.

The chain uses TRBV5-4 and TRBJ2-6, with a weak D call TRBD1 (6 bases). The CDR3 is 16 amino acids. The germline gives CDR1 SGHNT, CDR2 YYREEE (reference sequence). V gave up 4 bases and J gave up 4 bases, with 15 bases separating them. The CDR3, as DNA: TGTGCCAGCAGCGGAAACAGGGCGTCCGGGGCCAACGTCCTGACTTTC. Translating gives CASSGNRASGANVLTF. The full variable domain, completed using reference TRBV5-4 and TRBJ2-6, is ETGVTQSPTHLIKTRGQQVTLRCSSQSGHNTVSWYQQALGQGPQFIFQYYREEENGRGNFPPRFSGLQFPNYSSELNVNALELDDSALYLCASSGNRASGANVLTFGAGSRLTVL.

The J gene is TRBJ2-1, the V gene TRBV30, with D possibly matching TRBD2 (6 bases). The CDR3 sequence is 13 residues long. The germline CDR1 and CDR2 sequences are GTSNPN and SVGIG (reference sequence). The germline V and J ends were trimmed by 0 bases and 6 bases, with 9 bases remaining between them. This CDR3 is CAWSVGGGNEQFF. The CDR3 coding sequence is TGTGCCTGGAGTGTTGGGGGAGGCAATGAGCAGTTCTTC.

The chain uses TRBV20-1 and TRBJ1-2, with unresolved D. Per the germline V gene, CDR1 is DFQATT and CDR2 is SNEGSKA (reference sequence). The length of the CDR3 is 10 residues. The V end was cut by 6 bases, the J end by 8 bases, with 10 bases between. In nucleotides, the CDR3 is TGCAGTGCGTCCTTCCCGGGCTACACCTTC. Protein: CSASFPGYTF.

This chain uses TRBV19 with TRBJ2-7; D perhaps matches TRBD2 (6 bases). Trimming cost V 1 base and J 5 bases, with 15 bases left between them. Germline assignment: CDR1 LNHDA and CDR2 SQIVND (reference sequence). This CDR3 spans 15 amino acids. The CDR3 loop is CASSIGGGAGNEQYF. The CDR3 nucleotides are TGTGCCAGTAGTATAGGAGGAGGGGCGGGGAACGAGCAGTACTTC.

The J gene is TRBJ2-3, the V gene TRBV7-3; 11 positions match TRBD2. CDR1 is SGHTA, CDR2 FQGTGA, per germline. V dropped 6 bases and J dropped 5; count of bases not matched to a gene: 7. The CDR3 sequence is 15 residues long. The chain's CDR3 is CASSRLAGQRDTQYF. DNA of the CDR3: TGTGCCAGCAGTCGACTAGCGGGGCAGCGAGATACGCAGTATTTT.

V gene TRBV5-1 combines with J gene TRBJ2-1; 9 bases agree with TRBD2. The V and J ends lost 2 bases and 7 bases, in that order; junction bases with no gene match: 10. From germline, CDR1 is SGHRS and CDR2 YFSETQ. The CDR3 runs to 16 residues. The CDR3 nucleotides are TGCGCCAGCAGCTTAGGTAATGCGGGGGGGGAAAATGAGCAGTTCTTC. Translation gives CASSLGNAGGENEQFF.

The chain employs TRBV2 and TRBJ2-5; D is perhaps TRBD2 (5 bases). The CDR3 totals 12 residues. V dropped 8 bases and J dropped 5 bases, with 12 bases sitting between them. Germline V gene data show CDR1 as SNHLY and CDR2 as FYNNEI. The CDR3 protein is CASGGLAETQYF. The CDR3, as DNA: TGTGCCAGCGGCGGGCTAGCTGAGACCCAGTACTTC.

The chain couples TRBV19 to TRBJ2-1, with 8 bases identical to TRBD1. V lost 4 bases and J lost 4; bases outside the gene matches: 6. CDR1 is LNHDA, CDR2 SQIVND, per germline (reference sequence). This CDR3 is 15 amino acids long. The CDR3 coding sequence is TGTGCCAGTAGTAGGCCGGGACAGGTATACAATGAGCAGTTCTTC. Protein: CASSRPGQVYNEQFF. Variable domain in full (rest from reference TRBV19 and TRBJ2-1): DGGITQSPKYLFRKEGQNVTLSCEQNLNHDAMYWYRQDPGQGLRLIYYSQIVNDFQKGDIAEGYSVSREKKESFPLTVTSAQKNPTAFYLCASSRPGQVYNEQFFGPGTRLTVL.

The chain joins TRBV7-9 to TRBJ2-6, with a tentative D call TRBD2 (6 bases). The CDR3 has 17 amino acids. The germline V and J ends were trimmed by 5 bases and 0 bases, with 14 bases remaining between them. The germline V gene has CDR1 SEHNR and CDR2 FQNEAQ (reference sequence). CDR3: CASSPWDGSSGANVLTF. CDR3 in DNA: TGTGCCAGCAGCCCGTGGGACGGGAGCTCTGGGGCCAACGTCCTGACTTTC.